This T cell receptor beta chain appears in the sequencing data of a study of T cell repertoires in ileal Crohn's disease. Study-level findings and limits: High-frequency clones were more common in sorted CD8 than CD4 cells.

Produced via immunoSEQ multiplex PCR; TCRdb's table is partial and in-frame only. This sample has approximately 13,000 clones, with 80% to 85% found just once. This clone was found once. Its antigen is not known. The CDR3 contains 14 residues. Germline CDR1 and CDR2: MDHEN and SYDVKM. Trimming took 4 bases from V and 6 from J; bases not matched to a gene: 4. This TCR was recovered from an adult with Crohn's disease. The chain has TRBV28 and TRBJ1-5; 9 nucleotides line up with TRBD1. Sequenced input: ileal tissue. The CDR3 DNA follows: TGTGCCAGCAGTTCGGGACAGGGACGTCAGCCCCAGCATTTT. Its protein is CASSSGQGRQPQHF.